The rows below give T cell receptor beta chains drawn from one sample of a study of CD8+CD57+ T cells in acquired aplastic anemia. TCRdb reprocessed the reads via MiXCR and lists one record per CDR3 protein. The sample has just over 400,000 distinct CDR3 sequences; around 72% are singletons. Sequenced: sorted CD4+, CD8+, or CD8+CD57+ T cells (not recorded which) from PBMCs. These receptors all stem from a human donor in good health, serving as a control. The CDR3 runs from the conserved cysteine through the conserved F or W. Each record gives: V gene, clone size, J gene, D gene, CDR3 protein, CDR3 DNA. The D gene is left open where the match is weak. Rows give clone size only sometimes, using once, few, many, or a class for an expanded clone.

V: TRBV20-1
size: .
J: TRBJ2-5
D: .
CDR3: CSARDRRLGETQYF
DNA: TGCAGTGCTAGAGATCGGCGGTTGGGAGAGACCCAGTACTTC

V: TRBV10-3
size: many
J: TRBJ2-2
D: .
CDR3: CAIKAAGQNTGELFF
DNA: TGTGCCATCAAGGCGGCGGGCCAGAACACCGGGGAGCTGTTTTTT

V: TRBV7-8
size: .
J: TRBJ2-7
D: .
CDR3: CASSQFRGTYHDF
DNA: TGTGCCAGCAGCCAATTTCGTGGGACATACCATGACTTC

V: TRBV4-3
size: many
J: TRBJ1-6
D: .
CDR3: CASSQVNRVDSPLHF
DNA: TGCGCCAGCAGCCAAGTGAACAGAGTAGATTCACCCCTCCACTTT

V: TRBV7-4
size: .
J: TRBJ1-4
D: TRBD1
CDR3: CASSLGDRVNGNLFF
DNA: TGTGCCAGCAGTTTAGGGGACAGGGTTAATGGAAACCTGTTTTTT

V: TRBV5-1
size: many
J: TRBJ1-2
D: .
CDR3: CASSLDRDGYTF
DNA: TGCGCCAGCAGCTTGGACAGGGATGGCTACACCTTC

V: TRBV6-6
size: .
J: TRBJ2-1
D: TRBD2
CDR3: CASSDSVAGLNEQFF
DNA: TGTGCCAGCAGCGATTCGGTAGCGGGGCTCAATGAGCAGTTCTTC

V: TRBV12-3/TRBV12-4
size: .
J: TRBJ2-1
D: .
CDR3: CASSLMTSLADEQFF
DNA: TGTGCCAGCAGCCTGATGACCAGTTTAGCGGATGAGCAGTTCTTC

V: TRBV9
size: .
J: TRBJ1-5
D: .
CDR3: CASSVEGPRGDSHF
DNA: TGTGCCAGCAGCGTAGAAGGGCCGCGGGGTGATTCACATTTT

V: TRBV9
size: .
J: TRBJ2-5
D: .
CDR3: CASSARNYGYTFAQYF
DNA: .

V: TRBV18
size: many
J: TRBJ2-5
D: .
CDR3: CASSVEEETQYF
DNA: TGTGCCAGCTCAGTGGAGGAAGAGACCCAGTACTTC

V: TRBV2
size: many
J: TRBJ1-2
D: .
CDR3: CARGDRGGNGYTF
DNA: TGTGCCAGAGGGGACCGGGGAGGGAATGGCTACACCTTC

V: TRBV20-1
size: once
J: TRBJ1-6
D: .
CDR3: CSVRAGRSISPLHF
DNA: TGCAGTGTCCGTGCGGGACGTTCGATATCACCCCTCCACTTT

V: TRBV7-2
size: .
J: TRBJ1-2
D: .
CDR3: CASSGGSYEQYFGF
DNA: .

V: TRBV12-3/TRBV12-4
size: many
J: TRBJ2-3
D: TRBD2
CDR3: CASTWGGGPHTDTQYF
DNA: TGTGCCAGCACCTGGGGCGGGGGGCCGCACACAGATACGCAGTATTTT

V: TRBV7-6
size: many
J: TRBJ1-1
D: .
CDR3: CASSPYQGASEAFF
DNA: TGTGCCAGCAGCCCATACCAGGGAGCAAGTGAAGCTTTCTTT

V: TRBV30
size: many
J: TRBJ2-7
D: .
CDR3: CAWSEDTRGEQYF
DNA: TGTGCCTGGAGTGAGGACACCCGGGGCGAGCAGTACTTC

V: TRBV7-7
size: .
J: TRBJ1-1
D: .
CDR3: CASSRRGGIYRMNTEAFF
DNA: TGTGCCAGCAGCAGGAGGGGGGGGATCTACCGGATGAACACTGAAGCTTTCTTT

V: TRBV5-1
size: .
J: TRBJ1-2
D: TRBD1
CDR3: CASRTGRNTDEGSYTF
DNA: TGCGCCAGCCGGACAGGGAGGAACACGGACGAGGGAAGCTACACCTTC

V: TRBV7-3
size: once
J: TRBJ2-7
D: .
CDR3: CASSLAVSEQYF
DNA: TGTGCCAGCAGCTTAGCTGTTTCGGAGCAGTACTTC

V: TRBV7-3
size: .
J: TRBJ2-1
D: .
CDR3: CASSLAGSSADTQF
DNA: TGTGCCAGCAGCTTAGCGGGGAGCAGCGCAGATACGCAGTTC

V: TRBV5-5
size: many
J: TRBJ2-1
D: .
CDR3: CASSSGGQGEQFF
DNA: TGTGCCAGCAGCTCCGGGGGGCAAGGAGAGCAGTTCTTC

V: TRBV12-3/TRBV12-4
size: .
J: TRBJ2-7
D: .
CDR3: CASSLSAHTYEQYF
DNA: TGTGCCAGCAGTCTGTCGGCTCATACCTACGAGCAGTACTTC

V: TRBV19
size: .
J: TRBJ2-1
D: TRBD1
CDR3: CASSTGQNETPYF
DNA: TGTGCCAGTAGTACGGGACAGAACGAGACGCCGTACTTC

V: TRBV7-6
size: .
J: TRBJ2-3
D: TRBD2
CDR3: CASSPLGAGANEQYF
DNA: TGTGCCAGCAGCCCCCTGGGAGCGGGGGCAAATGAGCAGTATTTT

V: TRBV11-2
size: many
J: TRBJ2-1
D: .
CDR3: CASSQLAPYNEQFF
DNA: TGTGCCAGCAGCCAACTAGCTCCCTACAATGAGCAGTTCTTC

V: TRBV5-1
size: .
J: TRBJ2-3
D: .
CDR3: CASSLNRASITDTQYF
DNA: TGCGCCAGCAGCTTGAACAGGGCTTCTATCACAGATACGCAGTATTTT

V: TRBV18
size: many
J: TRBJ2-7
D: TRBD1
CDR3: CASSLRTGAYEQYF
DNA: TGTGCCAGCTCACTGAGGACAGGAGCCTACGAGCAGTACTTC

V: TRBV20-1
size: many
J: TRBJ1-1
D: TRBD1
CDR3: CSASRDRGPAEAFF
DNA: TGCAGTGCTTCCCGGGACAGGGGTCCCGCAGAAGCTTTCTTT

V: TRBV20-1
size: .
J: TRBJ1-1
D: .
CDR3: CSARSPGVGIF
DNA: TGCAGTGCTAGAAGTCCAGGGGTCGGAATCTTT

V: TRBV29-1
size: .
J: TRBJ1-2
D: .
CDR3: CSVEASHYGCTF
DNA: TGCAGCGTTGAAGCATCACACTATGGCTGCACCTTC

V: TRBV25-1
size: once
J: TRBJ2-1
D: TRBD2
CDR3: CASSDPTSGSVEQSF
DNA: TGTGCCAGCAGTGATCCGACTAGCGGGAGTGTCGAGCAGTCCTTC

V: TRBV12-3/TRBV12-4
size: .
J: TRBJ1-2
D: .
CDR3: CASSVVMGYGYTF
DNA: TGTGCCAGCAGTGTAGTCATGGGTTATGGCTACACCTTC

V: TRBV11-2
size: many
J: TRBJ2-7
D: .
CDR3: CASSFQGGYEQYF
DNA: TGTGCCAGCAGCTTCCAGGGGGGCTACGAGCAGTACTTC

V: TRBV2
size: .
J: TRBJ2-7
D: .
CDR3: CASSLDPDPSYEQYF
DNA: TGTGCCAGCAGCCTGGACCCAGACCCGTCCTACGAGCAGTACTTC

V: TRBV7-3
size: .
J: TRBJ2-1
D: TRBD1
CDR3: CASSTSGTGGRDEQFF
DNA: TGTGCCAGTAGTACCTCCGGGACAGGGGGGAGGGATGAGCAGTTCTTC

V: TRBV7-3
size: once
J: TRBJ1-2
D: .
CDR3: CASSSKGRSGAYTF
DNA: TGTGCCAGCAGCTCGAAGGGAAGAAGTGGGGCCTACACCTTC

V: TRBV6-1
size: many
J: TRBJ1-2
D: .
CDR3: CASSSGTTNYGYTF
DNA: TGTGCCAGCAGTTCCGGGACGACGAACTATGGCTACACCTTC

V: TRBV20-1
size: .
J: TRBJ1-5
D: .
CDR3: CSARDRRTPRRLEPQHF
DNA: TGCAGTGCTAGAGACCGCCGGACCCCGAGGCGACTTGAGCCCCAGCATTTT

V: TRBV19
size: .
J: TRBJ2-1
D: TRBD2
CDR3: CASSPVGTRGNEQFF
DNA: TGTGCCAGTAGTCCAGTTGGGACTAGGGGAAATGAACAGTTCTTC

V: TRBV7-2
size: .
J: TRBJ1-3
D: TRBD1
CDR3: CASTPGYTGGGNTIYF
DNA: TGTGCCAGTACCCCGGGGTATACAGGGGGTGGAAACACCATATATTTT

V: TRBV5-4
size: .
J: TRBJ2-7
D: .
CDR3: CASSRDQAYEQYF
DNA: TGTGCCAGCAGCCGGGACCAAGCCTACGAGCAGTACTTC

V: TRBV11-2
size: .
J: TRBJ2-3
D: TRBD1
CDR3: CASSLKQGLGTDTQYF
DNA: TGTGCCAGCAGCCTGAAACAGGGGCTGGGGACAGATACGCAGTATTTT

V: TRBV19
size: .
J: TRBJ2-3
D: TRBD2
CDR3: CASTPGDTGGTDTQYF
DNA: TGTGCCAGTACCCCTGGGGATACGGGGGGAACAGATACGCAGTATTTT

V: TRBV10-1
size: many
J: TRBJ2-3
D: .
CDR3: CASSEKGGGDTQYF
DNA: TGCGCCAGCAGTGAAAAGGGGGGGGGGGATACGCAGTATTTT

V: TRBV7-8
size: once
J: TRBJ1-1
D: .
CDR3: CASSLDESMNTEAFF
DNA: TGTGCCAGCAGCTTAGACGAGAGCATGAACACTGAAGCTTTCTTT